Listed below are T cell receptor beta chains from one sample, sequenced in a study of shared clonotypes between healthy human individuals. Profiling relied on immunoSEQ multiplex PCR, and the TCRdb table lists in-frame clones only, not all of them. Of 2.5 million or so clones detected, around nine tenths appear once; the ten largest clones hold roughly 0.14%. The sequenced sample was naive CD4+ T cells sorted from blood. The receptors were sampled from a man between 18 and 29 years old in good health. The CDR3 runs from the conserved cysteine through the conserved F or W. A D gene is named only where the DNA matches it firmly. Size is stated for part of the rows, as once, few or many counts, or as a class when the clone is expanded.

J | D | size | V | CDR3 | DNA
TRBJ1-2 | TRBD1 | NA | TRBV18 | CASSPGQDWYGYTF | TGTGCCAGCTCACCCGGACAGGATTGGTATGGCTACACCTTC
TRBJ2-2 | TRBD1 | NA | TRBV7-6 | CASSFRTGTGELFF | TGTGCCAGCAGCTTTAGGACAGGCACCGGGGAGCTGTTTTTT
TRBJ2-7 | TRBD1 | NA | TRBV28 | CASSLTTDRVTYEQYF | TGTGCCAGCAGTTTAACCACAGACAGGGTTACCTACGAGCAGTACTTC
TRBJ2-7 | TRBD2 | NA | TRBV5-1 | CASSKGLAGVYEQYF | TGCGCCAGCAGCAAGGGACTAGCGGGGGTGTACGAGCAGTACTTC
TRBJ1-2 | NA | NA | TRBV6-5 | CASSYDGNYGYTF | TGTGCCAGCAGCTACGACGGGAACTATGGCTACACCTTC
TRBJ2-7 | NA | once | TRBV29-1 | CSALSDSYEQYF | TGCAGCGCCCTTTCGGATTCCTACGAGCAGTACTTC
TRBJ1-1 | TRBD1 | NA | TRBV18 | CASSLQGFTEAFF | TGTGCCAGCTCACTACAGGGGTTCACTGAAGCTTTCTTT
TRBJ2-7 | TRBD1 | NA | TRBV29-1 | CSGSQGAEQYF | TGCAGCGGATCCCAGGGGGCCGAGCAGTACTTC
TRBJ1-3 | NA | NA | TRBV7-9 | CASSLGEISGNTIYF | TGTGCCAGCAGCTTAGGAGAGATCTCTGGAAACACCATATATTTT
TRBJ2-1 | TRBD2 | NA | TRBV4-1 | CASSQEVLAGSNEQFF | TGCGCCAGCAGCCAAGAGGTACTAGCGGGGTCTAATGAGCAGTTCTTC
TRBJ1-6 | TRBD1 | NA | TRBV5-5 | CASSLAHRGSDNSPLHF | TGTGCCAGCAGCTTGGCCCACAGGGGCTCCGATAATTCACCCCTCCACTTT
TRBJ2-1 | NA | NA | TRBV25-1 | CASSEAGATYNEQFF | TGTGCCAGCAGTGAGGCGGGGGCTACCTACAATGAGCAGTTCTTC
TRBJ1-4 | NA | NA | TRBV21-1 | CASSKVRGPDNEKLFF | TGTGCCAGCAGCAAAGTAAGGGGGCCGGACAATGAAAAACTGTTTTTT
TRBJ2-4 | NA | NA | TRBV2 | CASRGEVGKNIQYF | TGTGCCAGCAGGGGGGAGGTGGGCAAAAACATTCAGTACTTC
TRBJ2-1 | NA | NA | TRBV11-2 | CASSLGTGAENEQFF | TGTGCCAGCAGCTTAGGAACGGGGGCCGAAAATGAGCAGTTCTTC
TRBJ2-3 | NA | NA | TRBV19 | CASSMQALTDTQYF | TGTGCCAGTAGTATGCAGGCCCTCACAGATACGCAGTATTTT
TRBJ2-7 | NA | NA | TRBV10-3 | CAISEAALSSYEQYF | TGTGCCATCAGTGAGGCTGCATTAAGCTCCTACGAGCAGTACTTC
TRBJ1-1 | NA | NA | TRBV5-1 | CASRREENTEAFF | TGCGCCAGTCGTAGAGAAGAGAACACTGAAGCTTTCTTT
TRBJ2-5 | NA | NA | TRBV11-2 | CASSPWGRKNQETQYF | TGTGCCAGCAGCCCCTGGGGCAGGAAAAACCAAGAGACCCAGTACTTC
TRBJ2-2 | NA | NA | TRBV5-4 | CASSLVVAKNTGELFF | TGTGCCAGCAGCTTGGTGGTAGCAAAGAACACCGGGGAGCTGTTTTTT
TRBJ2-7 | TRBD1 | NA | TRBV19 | CASSLQGAYEQYF | TGTGCCAGTAGTCTACAGGGGGCCTACGAGCAGTACTTC
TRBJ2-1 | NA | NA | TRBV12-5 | CASGLGETSYNEQFF | TGTGCTAGTGGTTTGGGTGAAACCTCCTACAATGAGCAGTTCTTC
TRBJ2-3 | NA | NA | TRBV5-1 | CASSFAGDRQYTDTQYF | TGCGCCAGCAGCTTCGCAGGGGACCGCCAGTACACAGATACGCAGTATTTT
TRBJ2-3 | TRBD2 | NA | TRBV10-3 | CATSSGGTDTQYF | TGTGCCACATCTAGCGGGGGCACAGATACGCAGTATTTT
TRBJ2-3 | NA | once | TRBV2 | CASGRGPTDTQYF | TGTGCCAGCGGGCGGGGGCCGACAGATACGCAGTATTTT
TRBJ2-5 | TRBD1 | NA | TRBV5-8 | CASSLVVTGGGETQYF | TGTGCCAGCAGCTTGGTTGTGACAGGGGGCGGGGAGACCCAGTACTTC
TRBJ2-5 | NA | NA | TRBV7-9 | CASSRDSQETQYF | TGTGCCAGCAGCCGAGACTCGCAGGAGACCCAGTACTTC
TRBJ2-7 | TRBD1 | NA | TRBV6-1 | CASRTGGRYEQYF | TGTGCCAGCAGGACAGGGGGCAGGTACGAGCAGTACTTC
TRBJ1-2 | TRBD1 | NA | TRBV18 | CASSPKRGQGETNYGYTF | TGTGCCAGCTCACCAAAACGGGGACAGGGGGAGACTAACTATGGCTACACCTTC
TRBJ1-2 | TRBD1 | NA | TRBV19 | CASSILGQGEHYGYTF | TGTGCCAGTAGTATACTGGGACAGGGCGAGCACTATGGCTACACCTTC
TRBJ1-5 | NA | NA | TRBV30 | CAASVKEANQPQHF | TGTGCCGCTTCGGTTAAGGAGGCGAATCAGCCCCAGCATTTT
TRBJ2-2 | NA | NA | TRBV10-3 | CASTTGTKNTGELFF | TGTGCCAGCACAACCGGGACAAAGAACACCGGGGAGCTGTTTTTT
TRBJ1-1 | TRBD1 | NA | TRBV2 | CASRLRTGRDTEAFF | TGTGCCAGCAGACTCAGGACAGGGAGAGATACTGAAGCTTTCTTT
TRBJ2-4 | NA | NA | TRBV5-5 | CASSLAGGAKNIQYF | TGTGCCAGCAGCTTGGCCGGGGGAGCCAAAAACATTCAGTACTTC
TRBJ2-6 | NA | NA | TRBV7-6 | CASSLGRGANVLTF | TGTGCCAGCAGCTTAGGAAGGGGGGCCAACGTCCTGACTTTC
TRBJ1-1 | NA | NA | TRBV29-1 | CSVQGRLNTEAFF | TGCAGCGTACAGGGACGGTTGAACACTGAAGCTTTCTTT
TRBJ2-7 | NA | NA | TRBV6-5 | CASSPFGREQYF | TGTGCCAGCAGTCCCTTCGGGCGAGAGCAGTACTTC
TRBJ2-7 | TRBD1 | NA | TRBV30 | CAWRGQGTYEQYF | TGTGCCTGGAGGGGACAGGGGACCTACGAGCAGTACTTC
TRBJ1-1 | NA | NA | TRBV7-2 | CASSAGVQSQGEAFF | TGTGCCAGCAGCGCCGGGGTACAGTCCCAAGGTGAAGCTTTCTTT
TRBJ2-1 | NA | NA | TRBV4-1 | CASSQSSGVSYNEQFF | TGCGCCAGCAGCCAAAGCTCAGGAGTCTCCTACAATGAGCAGTTCTTC
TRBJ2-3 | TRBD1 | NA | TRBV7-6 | CASSSRWDRDTDTQYF | TGTGCCAGCAGCTCAAGGTGGGACAGGGACACAGATACGCAGTATTTT
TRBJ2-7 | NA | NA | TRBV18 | CASSPSGTYEQYF | TGTGCCAGCTCACCAAGCGGCACCTACGAGCAGTACTTC
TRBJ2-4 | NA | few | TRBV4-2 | CASSQDGVRGDIQYF | TGTGCCAGCAGCCAAGATGGGGTGCGGGGAGACATTCAGTACTTC
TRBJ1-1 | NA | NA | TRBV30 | CAWSLGSNTNTEAFF | TGTGCCTGGAGTTTGGGCAGCAATACTAACACTGAAGCTTTCTTT
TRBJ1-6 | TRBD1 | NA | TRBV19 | CASSITGGENSPLHF | TGTGCCAGTAGTATCACAGGGGGCGAAAATTCACCCCTCCACTTT
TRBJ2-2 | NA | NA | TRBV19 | CASRGALAPNTGELFF | TGTGCCAGTAGGGGGGCCCTCGCGCCGAACACCGGGGAGCTGTTTTTT
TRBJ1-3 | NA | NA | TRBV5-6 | CASSFYGPNSGNTIYF | TGTGCCAGCAGCTTCTACGGACCGAACTCTGGAAACACCATATATTTT